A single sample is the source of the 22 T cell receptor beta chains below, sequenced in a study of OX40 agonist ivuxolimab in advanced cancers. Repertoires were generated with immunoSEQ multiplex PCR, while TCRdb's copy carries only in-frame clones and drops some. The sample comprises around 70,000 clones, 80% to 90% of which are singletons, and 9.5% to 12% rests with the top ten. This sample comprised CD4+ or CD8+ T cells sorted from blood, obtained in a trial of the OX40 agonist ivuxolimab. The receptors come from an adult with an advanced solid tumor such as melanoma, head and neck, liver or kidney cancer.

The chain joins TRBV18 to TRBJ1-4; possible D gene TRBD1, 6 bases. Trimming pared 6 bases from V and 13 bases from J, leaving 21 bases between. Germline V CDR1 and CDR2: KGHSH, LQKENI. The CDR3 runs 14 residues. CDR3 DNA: TGTGCCAGCTCCCCCCTCCGGGACACCTCATTACTGTTTTTT. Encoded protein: CASSPLRDTSLLFF.

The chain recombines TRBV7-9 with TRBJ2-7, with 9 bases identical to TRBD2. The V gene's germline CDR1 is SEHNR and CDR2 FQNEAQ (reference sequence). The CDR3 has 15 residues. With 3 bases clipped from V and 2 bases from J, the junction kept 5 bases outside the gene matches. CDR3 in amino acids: CASSFGGRGTYEQYF. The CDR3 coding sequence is TGTGCCAGCAGCTTTGGCGGGAGGGGGACCTACGAGCAGTACTTC.

Here the CDR3 DNA reads TGTGCCACCGGGGGGGGCGGGGAGACCCAGTACTTC. The encoded protein is CATGGGGETQYF. V gene TRBV6-5 combines with J gene TRBJ2-5, with 8 bases matching TRBD2. The CDR3 runs 12 residues. Germline V CDR1 and CDR2: MNHEY, SVGAGI. J lost 5 bases, V lost 10 bases, and 6 bases had no gene match.

CDR3 bases: TGTGCCAGCAGCTCGGGACAGGGGACCGGCTACACCTTC. It codes for CASSSGQGTGYTF. The chain employs TRBV7-3 and TRBJ1-2, with 10 bases identical to TRBD1. Germline V gene lookup returns CDR1 SGHTA and CDR2 FQGTGA. The length of the CDR3 is 13 residues. Trimming took 4 bases from V and 8 from J; bases not matched to a gene: 4.

The CDR3, as DNA: TGCGCCAGCAGCGTACTGACTAGCGGGAAGGGGAATGAGCAGTTCTTC. Amino acids: CASSVLTSGKGNEQFF. The rearrangement joins TRBV5-1 to TRBJ2-1; 11 bases line up with TRBD2. CDR1 SGHRS and CDR2 YFSETQ come from the germline V gene. This CDR3 comprises 16 residues. V gave up 4 bases and J gave up 7 bases; unmatched junction bases: 10. Looking up the rest from reference TRBV5-1 and TRBJ2-1 gives the full variable domain: KAGVTQTPRYLIKTRGQQVTLSCSPISGHRSVSWYQQTPGQGLQFLFEYFSETQRNKGNFPGRFSGRQFSNSRSEMNVSTLELGDSALYLCASSVLTSGKGNEQFFGPGTRLTVL.

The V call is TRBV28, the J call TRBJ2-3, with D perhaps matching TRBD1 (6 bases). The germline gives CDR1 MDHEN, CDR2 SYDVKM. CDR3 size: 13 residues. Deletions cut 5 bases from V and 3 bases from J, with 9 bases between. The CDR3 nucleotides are TGTGCCAGCAGTCTCCAGGGGACAGATACGCAGTATTTT. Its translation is CASSLQGTDTQYF.

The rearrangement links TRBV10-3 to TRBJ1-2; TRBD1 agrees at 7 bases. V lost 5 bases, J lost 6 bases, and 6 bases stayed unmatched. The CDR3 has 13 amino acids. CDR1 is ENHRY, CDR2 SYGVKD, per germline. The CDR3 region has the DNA TGTGCCATCAGTAGGGACAGCGAGAATGGCTACACCTTC. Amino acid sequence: CAISRDSENGYTF.

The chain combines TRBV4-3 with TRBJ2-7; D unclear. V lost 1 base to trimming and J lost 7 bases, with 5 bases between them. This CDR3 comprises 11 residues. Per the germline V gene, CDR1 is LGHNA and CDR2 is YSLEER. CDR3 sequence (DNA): TGCGCCAGCAGCCAAGGGAGTGAGCAGTACTTC. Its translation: CASSQGSEQYF.

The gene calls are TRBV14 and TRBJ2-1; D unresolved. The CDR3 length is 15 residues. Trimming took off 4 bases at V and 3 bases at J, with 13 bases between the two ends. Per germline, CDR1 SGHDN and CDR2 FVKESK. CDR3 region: CASSLQRQYYNEQFF. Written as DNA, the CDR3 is TGTGCCAGCAGCCTTCAGAGGCAGTACTACAATGAGCAGTTCTTC.

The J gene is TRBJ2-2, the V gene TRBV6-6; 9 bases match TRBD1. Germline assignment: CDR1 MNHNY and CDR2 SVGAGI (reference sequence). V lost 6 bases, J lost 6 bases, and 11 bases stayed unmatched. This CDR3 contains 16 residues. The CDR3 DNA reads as TGTGCCAGCAGCATAGCCGGGACAGGGTTCGCCGGGGAGCTGTTTTTT. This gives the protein CASSIAGTGFAGELFF.

For the CDR3, the DNA is TGTGCCAGCAGCTCGGGACTAGCGGGAGGCAGCACCGGGGAGCTGTTTTTT. This gives the protein CASSSGLAGGSTGELFF. V is TRBV5-4 and J is TRBJ2-2; 15 bases are shared with TRBD2. The V gene's germline CDR1 is SGHNT and CDR2 YYREEE (reference sequence). This CDR3 spans 17 amino acids. The J segment lost 4 bases and the V segment lost 3 bases, leaving 4 bases of the junction unmatched.

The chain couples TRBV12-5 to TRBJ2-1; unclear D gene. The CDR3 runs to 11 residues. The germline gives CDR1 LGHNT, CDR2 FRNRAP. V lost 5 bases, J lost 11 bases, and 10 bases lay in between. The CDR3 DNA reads TGTGCTAGTGGTCCCCAGGAAAAGCAGTTCTTC. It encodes CASGPQEKQFF.

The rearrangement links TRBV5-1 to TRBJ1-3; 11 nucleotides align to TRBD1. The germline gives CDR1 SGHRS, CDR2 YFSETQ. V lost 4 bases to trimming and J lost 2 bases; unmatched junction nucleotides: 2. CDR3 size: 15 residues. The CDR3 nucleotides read TGCGCCAGCAGCGGGACAGGGGGAGCTGGAAACACCATATATTTT. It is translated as CASSGTGGAGNTIYF. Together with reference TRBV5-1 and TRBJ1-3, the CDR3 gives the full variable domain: KAGVTQTPRYLIKTRGQQVTLSCSPISGHRSVSWYQQTPGQGLQFLFEYFSETQRNKGNFPGRFSGRQFSNSRSEMNVSTLELGDSALYLCASSGTGGAGNTIYFGEGSWLTVV.

CDR3 protein: CASSFGNTIYF. CDR3 nucleotide sequence: TGTGCCAGCAGCTTCGGAAACACCATATATTTT. This sequence joins TRBV11-2 and TRBJ1-3, with D uncertain. The CDR3 has 11 amino acids. Germline V CDR1 and CDR2: SGHAT, FQNNGV. The V and J ends lost 3 bases and 4 bases respectively, with 1 base between them.

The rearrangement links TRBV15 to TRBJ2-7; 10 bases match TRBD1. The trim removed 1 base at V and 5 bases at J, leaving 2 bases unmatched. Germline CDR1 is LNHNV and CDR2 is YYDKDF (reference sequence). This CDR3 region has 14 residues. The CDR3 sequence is CATSRAGTGDEQYF. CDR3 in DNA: TGTGCCACCAGCAGAGCCGGGACAGGGGACGAGCAGTACTTC.

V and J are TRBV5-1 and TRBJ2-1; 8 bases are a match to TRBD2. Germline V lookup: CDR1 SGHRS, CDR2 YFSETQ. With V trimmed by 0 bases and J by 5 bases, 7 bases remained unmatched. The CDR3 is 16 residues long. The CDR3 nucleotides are TGCGCCAGCAGCTTGGCCTTGGCGGGGGGAAACAATGAGCAGTTCTTC. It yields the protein CASSLALAGGNNEQFF.

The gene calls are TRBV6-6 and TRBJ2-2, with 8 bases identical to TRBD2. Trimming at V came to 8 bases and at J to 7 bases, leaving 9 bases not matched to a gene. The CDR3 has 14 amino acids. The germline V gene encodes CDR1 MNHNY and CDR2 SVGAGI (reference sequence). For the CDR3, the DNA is TGTGCCAGCGGCCCAGCGGGGGCCGTCGGGGAGCTGTTTTTT. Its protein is CASGPAGAVGELFF.

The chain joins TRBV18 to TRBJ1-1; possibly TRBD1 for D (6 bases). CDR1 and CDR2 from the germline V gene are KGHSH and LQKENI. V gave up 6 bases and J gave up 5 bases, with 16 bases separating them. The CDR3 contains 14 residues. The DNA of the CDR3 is TGTGCCAGCTCCCAGTCGGGACACCCTACTGAAGCTTTCTTT. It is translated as CASSQSGHPTEAFF.

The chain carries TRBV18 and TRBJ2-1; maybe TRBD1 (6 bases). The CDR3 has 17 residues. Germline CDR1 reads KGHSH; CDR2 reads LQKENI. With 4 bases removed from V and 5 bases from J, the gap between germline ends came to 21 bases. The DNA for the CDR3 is TGTGCCAGCTCACACCTACTACAGGGTTGGCGACACAATGAGCAGTTCTTC. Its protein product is CASSHLLQGWRHNEQFF.

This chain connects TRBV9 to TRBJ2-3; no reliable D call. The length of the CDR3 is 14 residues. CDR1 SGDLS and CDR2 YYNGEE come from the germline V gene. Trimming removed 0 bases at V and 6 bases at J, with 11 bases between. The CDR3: CASSVGPTRDTQYF. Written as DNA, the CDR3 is TGTGCCAGCAGCGTAGGACCTACCAGGGATACGCAGTATTTT.

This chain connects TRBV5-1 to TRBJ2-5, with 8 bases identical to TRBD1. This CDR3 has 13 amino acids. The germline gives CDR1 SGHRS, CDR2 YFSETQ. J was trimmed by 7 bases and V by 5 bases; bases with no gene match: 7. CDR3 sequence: CASSSGQGVTQYF. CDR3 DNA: TGCGCCAGCAGTTCTGGACAGGGAGTGACCCAGTACTTC. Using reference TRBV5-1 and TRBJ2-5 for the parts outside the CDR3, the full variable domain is KAGVTQTPRYLIKTRGQQVTLSCSPISGHRSVSWYQQTPGQGLQFLFEYFSETQRNKGNFPGRFSGRQFSNSRSEMNVSTLELGDSALYLCASSSGQGVTQYFGPGTRLLVL.

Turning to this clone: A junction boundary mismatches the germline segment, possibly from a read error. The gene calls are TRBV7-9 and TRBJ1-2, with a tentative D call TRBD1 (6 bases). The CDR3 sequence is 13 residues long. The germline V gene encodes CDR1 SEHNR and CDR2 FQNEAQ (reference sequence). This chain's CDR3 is CASSLGTRIGYTF. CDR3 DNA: TGTGCCAGCAGTTTAGGGACAAGGATCGGCTACACCTTC. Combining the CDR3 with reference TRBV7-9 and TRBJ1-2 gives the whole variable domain DTGVSQNPRHKITKRGQNVTFRCDPISEHNRLYWYRQTLGQGPEFLTYFQNEAQLEKSRLLSDRFSAERPKGSFSTLEIQRTEQGDSAMYLCASSLGTRIGYTFGSGTRLTVV.